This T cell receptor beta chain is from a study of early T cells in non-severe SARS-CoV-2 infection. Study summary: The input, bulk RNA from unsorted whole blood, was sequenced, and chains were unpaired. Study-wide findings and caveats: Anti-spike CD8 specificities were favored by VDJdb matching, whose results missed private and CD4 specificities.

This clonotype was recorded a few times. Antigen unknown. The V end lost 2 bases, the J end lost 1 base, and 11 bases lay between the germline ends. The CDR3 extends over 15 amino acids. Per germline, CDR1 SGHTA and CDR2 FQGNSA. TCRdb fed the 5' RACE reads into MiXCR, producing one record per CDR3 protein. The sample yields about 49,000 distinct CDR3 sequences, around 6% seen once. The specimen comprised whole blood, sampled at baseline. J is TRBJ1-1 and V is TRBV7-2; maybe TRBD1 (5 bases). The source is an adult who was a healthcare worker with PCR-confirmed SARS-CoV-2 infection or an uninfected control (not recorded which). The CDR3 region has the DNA TGTGCCAGCAGCTTATCGGGCAGGGCGAACACTGAAGCTTTCTTT. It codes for CASSLSGRANTEAFF. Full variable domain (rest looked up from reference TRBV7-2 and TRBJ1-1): GAGVSQSPSNKVTEKGKDVELRCDPISGHTALYWYRQSLGQGLEFLIYFQGNSAPDKSGLPSDRFSAERTGGSVSTLTIQRTQQEDSAVYLCASSLSGRANTEAFFGQGTRLTVV.